This passage covers 3 T cell receptor beta chains from one sample sequenced in a study of T cells in Graves' hyperthyroidism and ophthalmopathy. Amplification of TCR beta CDR3 regions was performed using RNA transcripts as template. Primed by the HTBI set, a first-round RT-PCR was run on the TCR CDR3. MiXCR, run by TCRdb on the multiplex PCR reads, gives a single entry per CDR3 protein. The data contain about 55,000 distinct CDR3 sequences, approximately 57% of them singletons. Sequenced material: blood. All receptors derive from a woman aged 60-75 years with Graves' ophthalmopathy.

The J gene is TRBJ2-1, the V gene TRBV15; 10 bases align to TRBD1. Germline loops: CDR1 LNHNV, CDR2 YYDKDF (reference sequence). This CDR3 comprises 14 residues. Trimming took 6 bases from V and 8 from J; bases not matched to a gene: 7. As DNA, the CDR3 is TGTGCCACCAGTAAGGGACAGGGGAAGGATGAGCAGTTCTTC. This encodes CATSKGQGKDEQFF.

This clonotype was found once. As the CDR3 is not closed by the conserved phenylalanine or tryptophan, this likely results from a read error. The DNA is omitted, as the CDR3 cannot be located on it reliably, and the CDR3 follows TCRdb's listing. This chain connects TRBV19 to TRBJ1-1. With termini counted, the CDR3 has 14 amino acids. Germline values: CDR1 LNHDA, CDR2 SQIVND (reference sequence). The CDR3 is CASSIPAENTEALS.

The genes are TRBV15 and TRBJ2-6; possibly TRBD1 for D (6 bases). The V end was cut by 3 bases, the J end by 0 bases, with 9 bases between. The CDR3 sequence is 16 residues long. Germline V lookup: CDR1 LNHNV, CDR2 YYDKDF (reference sequence). The CDR3 sequence is CATSRDSSSGANVLTF. The CDR3, as DNA: TGTGCCACCAGCAGGGACAGTAGCTCTGGGGCCAACGTCCTGACTTTC.